The entry that follows covers one T cell receptor (beta chain) sequence. What it binds is unknown. This sample was included in a study of beta chain features in type 1 diabetes. Reverse transcribing all isolated RNA meant expressed TCRB transcripts were sequenced. Sequenced by immunoSEQ multiplex PCR; TCRdb stores in-frame clones only, minus some. The profile covers about 270,000 clones, with 14% appearing a single time and 0.017% taken by the ten largest. The study, taken as a whole, reports: Moderate yet significant TCRB CDR3 shortening was seen in Type 1 diabetes patients in all four CD4+ subsets. TCRB rearrangement may or may not be influenced by HLA type; here this remained unresolved.

The CDR3 sequence is 14 residues long. Germline CDR1 SGDLS, CDR2 YYNGEE. With V trimmed by 0 bases and J by 7 bases, 3 bases remained unmatched. The source material was naive CD4+ T cells from blood. This sequence was found in a man aged 25 to 40 with type 1 diabetes. The rearrangement links TRBV9 to TRBJ1-2, with 10 bases identical to TRBD1. This CDR3 is CASSVVTGGSGYTF. Here the CDR3 DNA reads TGTGCCAGCAGCGTAGTGACAGGGGGCTCTGGCTACACCTTC.